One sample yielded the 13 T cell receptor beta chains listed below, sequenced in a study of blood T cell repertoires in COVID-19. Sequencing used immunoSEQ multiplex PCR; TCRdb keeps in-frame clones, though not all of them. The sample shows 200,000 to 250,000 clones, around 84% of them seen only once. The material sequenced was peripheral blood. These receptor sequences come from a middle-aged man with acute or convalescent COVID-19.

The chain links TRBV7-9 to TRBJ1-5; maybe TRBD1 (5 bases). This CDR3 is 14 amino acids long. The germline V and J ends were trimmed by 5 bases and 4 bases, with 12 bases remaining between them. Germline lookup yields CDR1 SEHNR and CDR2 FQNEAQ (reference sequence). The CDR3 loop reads CASSDRETNQPQHF. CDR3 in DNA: TGTGCCAGCAGCGACAGAGAAACGAATCAGCCCCAGCATTTT.

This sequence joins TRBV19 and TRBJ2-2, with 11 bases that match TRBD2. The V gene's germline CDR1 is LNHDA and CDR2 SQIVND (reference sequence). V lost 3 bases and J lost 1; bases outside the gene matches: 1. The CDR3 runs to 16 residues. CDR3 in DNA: TGTGCCAGTAGTATTACTAGCGGGGGGAACACCGGGGAGCTGTTTTTT. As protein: CASSITSGGNTGELFF.

The CDR3 nucleotides read TGTGCCAGTAGTATAACAGGGCTAGGACAGCCCCAGCATTTT. Its protein product is CASSITGLGQPQHF. The gene calls are TRBV19 and TRBJ1-5; D might be TRBD1 (6 bases). V was cut by 2 bases and J by 7 bases, with 12 bases left in between. The CDR3 has 14 amino acids. The germline gives CDR1 LNHDA, CDR2 SQIVND (reference sequence).

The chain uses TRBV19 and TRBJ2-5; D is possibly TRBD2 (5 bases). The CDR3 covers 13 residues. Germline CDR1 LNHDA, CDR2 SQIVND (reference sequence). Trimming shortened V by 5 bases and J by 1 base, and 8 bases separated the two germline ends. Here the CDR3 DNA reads TGTGCCAGTAGTGGGAGTACCCAAGAGACCCAGTACTTC. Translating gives CASSGSTQETQYF.

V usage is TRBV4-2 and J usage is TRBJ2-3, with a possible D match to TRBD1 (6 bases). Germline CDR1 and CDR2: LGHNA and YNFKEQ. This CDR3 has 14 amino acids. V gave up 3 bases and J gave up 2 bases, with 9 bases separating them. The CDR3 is CASSQDSLTDTQYF. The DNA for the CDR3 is TGTGCCAGCAGCCAGGACAGCCTCACAGATACGCAGTATTTT.

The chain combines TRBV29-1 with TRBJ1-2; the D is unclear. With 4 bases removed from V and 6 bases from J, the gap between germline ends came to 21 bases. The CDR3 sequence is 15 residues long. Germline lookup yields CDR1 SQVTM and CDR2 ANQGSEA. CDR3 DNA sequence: TGCAGCGTTGCCCCCCTGGCAGCGGGGTATGATGGCTACACCTTC. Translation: CSVAPLAAGYDGYTF. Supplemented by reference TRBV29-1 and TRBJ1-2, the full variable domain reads SAVISQKPSRDICQRGTSLTIQCQVDSQVTMMFWYRQQPGQSLTLIATANQGSEATYESGFVIDKFPISRPNLTFSTLTVSNMSPEDSSIYLCSVAPLAAGYDGYTFGSGTRLTVV.

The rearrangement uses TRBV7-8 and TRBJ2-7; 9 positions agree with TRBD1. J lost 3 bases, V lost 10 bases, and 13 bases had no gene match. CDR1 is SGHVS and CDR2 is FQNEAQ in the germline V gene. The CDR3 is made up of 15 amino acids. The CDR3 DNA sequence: TGTGCCACCTCCGAACCGGGACAGGGTCGCTACGAGCAGTACTTC. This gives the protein CATSEPGQGRYEQYF.

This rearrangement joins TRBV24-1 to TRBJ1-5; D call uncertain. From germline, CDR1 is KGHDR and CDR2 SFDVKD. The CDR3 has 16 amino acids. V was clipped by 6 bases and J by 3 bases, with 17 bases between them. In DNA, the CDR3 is TGTGCCACCAGTTCAAGAGGGTCTCTAGACAATCAGCCCCAGCATTTT. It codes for CATSSRGSLDNQPQHF.

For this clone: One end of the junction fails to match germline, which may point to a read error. CDR3 coding DNA: TGTGCCAGCAGTTTAAGGGGAGGTGGGGCGCTGAACTTC. Its protein is CASSLRGGGALNF. J is TRBJ2-7 and V is TRBV27, with D possibly matching TRBD2 (6 bases). This CDR3 is 13 amino acids long. Germline V gives CDR1 MNHEY, CDR2 SMNVEV (reference sequence).

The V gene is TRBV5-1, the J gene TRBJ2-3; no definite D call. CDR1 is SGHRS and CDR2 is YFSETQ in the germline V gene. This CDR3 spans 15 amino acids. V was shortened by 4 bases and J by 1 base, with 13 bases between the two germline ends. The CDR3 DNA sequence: TGCGCCAGCAGCCCCGTAAGTCCGGGCACAGATACGCAGTATTTT. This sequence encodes CASSPVSPGTDTQYF.

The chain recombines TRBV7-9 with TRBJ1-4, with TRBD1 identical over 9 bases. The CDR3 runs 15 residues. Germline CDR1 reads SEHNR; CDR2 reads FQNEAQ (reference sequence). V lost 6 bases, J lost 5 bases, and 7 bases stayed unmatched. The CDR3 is CASRPTGGNNEKLFF. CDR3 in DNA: TGTGCCAGCAGACCAACAGGGGGCAACAATGAAAAACTGTTTTTT.

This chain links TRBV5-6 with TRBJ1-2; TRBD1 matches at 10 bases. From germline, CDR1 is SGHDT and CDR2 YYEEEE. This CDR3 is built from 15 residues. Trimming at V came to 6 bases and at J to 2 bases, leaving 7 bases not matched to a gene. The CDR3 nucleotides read TGTGCCAGCACCGTGGGACAGGGGATAAACTATGGCTACACCTTC. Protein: CASTVGQGINYGYTF.

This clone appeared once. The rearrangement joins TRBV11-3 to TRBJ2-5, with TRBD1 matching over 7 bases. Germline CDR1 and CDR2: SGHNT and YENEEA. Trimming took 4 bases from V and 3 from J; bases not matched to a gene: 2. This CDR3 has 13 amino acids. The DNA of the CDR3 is TGTGCCAGCAGCTCCGGACAGGAAGAGACCCAGTACTTC. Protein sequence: CASSSGQEETQYF.